This TCR beta chain was captured by sequencing in a study of blood T cell repertoires in COVID-19 (dated by TCRdb to 2018 to 2020). Some background on the complete study: Samples covering the acute and convalescent phases of COVID-19 were provided by collaborators in the United States, Italy and Spain. The sample metadata nearly always contained a de-identified subject ID, COVID-19 status, age in years and sex. Subjects who had been exposed to COVID-19, were actively infected with it, or had recovered from it provided the deeply sampled blood TCRbeta repertoires that made up the dataset. Samples were obtained from the ongoing ImmuneRACE study (first 160 participants) and from some 1,200 subjects provided by 6 global collaborators. The prospective study material was composed of cDNA or gDNA derived from T cells, B-cell-depleted T cells, or PBMCs. The repertoires were made available in a free public database intended to serve as a resource for research on the immune response to SARS-CoV-2. HLA class I and class II types, where available, came from metadata supplied by the sample provider rather than from assay-based typing. Overall study results and their limits: How much clinical and demographic metadata was included differed by source and by participant, and the metadata was provided uncurated.

The CDR3 runs 13 amino acids, cysteine and phenylalanine included. The kept DNA is CDR3 alone, 39 bases in frame from the first base. The junction shows trimming of 1 base on V and 3 bases on J, plus 6 bases between the germline ends. The immunoSEQ Assay, a bias-controlled multiplex PCR, was used to amplify TCRbeta CDR3 regions from genomic DNA. As for the original processing: Nucleated cell counts per sample were estimated from amplification of reference gene primers within the assay. Sequence reads were collapsed and filtered to measure the absolute abundance of every unique TCRbeta CDR3 rearrangement. Productive Simpson clonality was computed per sample as the square root of Simpson's diversity index over productive rearrangements. Here the immuneACCESS table is served through TCRdb, limited to in-frame sequences with V and J called. Missing clones are a known gap in these copies; in checked studies unresolved V genes cover under half, and the rest lacks a known reason. That table gives V, J and clone size, and the DNA gave D and trimming. The sample table lists more than 35,000 clones, approximately 90% of them with a count of one. Approximately 2% of the sample rests with the top ten.

On this clone itself: The clone's antigen remains unknown. No much larger clone exists at a distance of one base, and base qualities are not known.

Collaborating institutions collected whole blood in K2EDTA tubes following their own protocols. For TCRbeta analysis, collaborators shipped samples in one of three forms: frozen whole blood, isolated PBMCs, or DNA extracted from either of those sample types. Sequences were obtained from peripheral blood. The rearranged chain carries TRBV12-3 or TRBV12-4 and TRBJ1-1, and TRBD1 may be the D gene, going by 5 matching bases. The clonotype comes from a human donor in a cohort sampled during active COVID-19. The nucleotide sequence reads TGTGCCAGCAGTTTAGGGGGGGACACTGAAGCTTTCTTT. This translates into CASSLGGDTEAFF.